A selection of T cell receptor beta chains follows, all from one sample in a study of blood T cells in healthy people across ages. MiXCR, run by TCRdb on the 5' RACE reads, gives a single entry per CDR3 protein. The sample consists of over 1,500,000 distinct CDR3 sequences, roughly 43% of them appearing once. Input material: blood. These receptors all come from a human donor in good health. CDR3s include the opening cysteine and the closing phenylalanine or tryptophan. Each record gives: J gene, V gene, clone size, D gene, CDR3 protein, CDR3 DNA. A D gene is named only where the DNA matches it firmly. Part of the rows lack a size; the others show once, few, many or a class for expanded clones.

J: TRBJ2-1; V: TRBV3-1; size: NA; D: TRBD2; CDR3: CASSRNGGDRNEQFF; DNA: TGTGCCAGCAGCCGGAACGGGGGGGATCGCAATGAGCAGTTCTTC
J: TRBJ2-1; V: TRBV29-1; size: few; D: NA; CDR3: CSVRASYNEQFF; DNA: TGCAGTGTCCGAGCCTCCTACAATGAGCAGTTCTTC
J: TRBJ2-1; V: TRBV6-5; size: NA; D: NA; CDR3: CASRPTGPSYNEQFF; DNA: TGTGCCAGCAGACCGACGGGGCCCTCCTACAATGAGCAGTTCTTC
J: TRBJ1-2; V: TRBV10-2; size: few; D: NA; CDR3: CASSLLPSNYGYTF; DNA: TGCGCCAGCAGCTTATTGCCCTCTAACTATGGCTACACCTTC
J: TRBJ2-1; V: TRBV12-3/TRBV12-4; size: NA; D: NA; CDR3: CASIEDSYNEQFF; DNA: TGTGCCAGCATCGAGGACTCTTACAATGAGCAGTTCTTC
J: TRBJ2-6; V: TRBV15; size: NA; D: NA; CDR3: CATSREMGDSDGSSGANVLTF; DNA: TGTGCCACCAGCAGGGAGATGGGGGATTCGGACGGATCCTCTGGGGCCAACGTCCTGACTTTC
J: TRBJ1-2; V: TRBV3-1; size: once; D: NA; CDR3: CASSQEPDEANYGYTF; DNA: TGTGCCAGCAGCCAGGAGCCGGACGAAGCTAACTATGGCTACACCTTC
J: TRBJ1-1; V: TRBV20-1; size: NA; D: NA; CDR3: CSASGPLGNTEAFF; DNA: TGCAGTGCTAGCGGGCCTCTGGGGAACACTGAAGCTTTCTTT
J: TRBJ1-4; V: TRBV6-2/TRBV6-3; size: NA; D: NA; CDR3: CASSRTETKNEKLFF; DNA: TGTGCCAGCAGTCGGACAGAAACAAAGAATGAAAAACTGTTTTTT
J: TRBJ2-5; V: TRBV7-2; size: NA; D: NA; CDR3: CASSLAGARLETQYF; DNA: TGTGCCAGCAGCTTAGCAGGGGCGAGGTTAGAGACCCAGTACTTC
J: TRBJ2-1; V: TRBV6-6; size: NA; D: NA; CDR3: CASNPRLQETQFF; DNA: TGTGCCAGCAACCCCCGGCTGCAAGAGACCCAGTTCTTC
J: TRBJ2-7; V: TRBV5-1; size: few; D: TRBD2; CDR3: CASSWALAGTYEQYF; DNA: TGCGCCAGCAGCTGGGCTCTAGCGGGCACCTACGAGCAGTACTTC
J: TRBJ2-2; V: TRBV9; size: NA; D: TRBD2; CDR3: CASSVLLAGNTGELFF; DNA: TGTGCCAGCAGCGTACTACTAGCGGGGAACACCGGGGAGCTGTTTTTT